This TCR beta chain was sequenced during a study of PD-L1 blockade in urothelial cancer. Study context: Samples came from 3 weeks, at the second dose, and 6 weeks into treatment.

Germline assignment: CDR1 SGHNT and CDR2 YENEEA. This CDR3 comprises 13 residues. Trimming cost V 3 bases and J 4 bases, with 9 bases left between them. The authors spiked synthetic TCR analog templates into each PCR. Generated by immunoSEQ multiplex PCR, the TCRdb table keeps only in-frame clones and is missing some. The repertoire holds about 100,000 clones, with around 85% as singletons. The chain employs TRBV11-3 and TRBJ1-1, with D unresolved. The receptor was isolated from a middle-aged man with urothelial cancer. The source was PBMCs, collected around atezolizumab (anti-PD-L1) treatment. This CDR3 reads CASSLTPATEAFF. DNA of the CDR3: TGTGCCAGCAGCTTGACACCGGCCACTGAAGCTTTCTTT.